This TCR beta chain comes out of a study of blood T cell repertoires in COVID-19. The CDR3 is 13 amino acids. V lost 3 bases and J 5 bases, leaving 10 bases between the germline ends. The germline V gene has CDR1 SEHNR and CDR2 FQNEAQ (reference sequence). Here immunoSEQ multiplex PCR was the method, and the copy in TCRdb shows in-frame clones only, minus some. The sample contains about 150,000 clones, around 80% of which appear only once. V is TRBV7-9 and J is TRBJ2-5, with unresolved D. Sequencing was carried out using peripheral blood. This clonotype originated in a woman aged 50 to 60 with acute or convalescent COVID-19. CDR3 sequence (DNA): TGTGCCAGCAGCTTTAGTCTAGAGGAGACCCAGTACTTC. Its translation: CASSFSLEETQYF. The entire variable domain, with the rest obtained from reference TRBV7-9 and TRBJ2-5, is as follows: DTGVSQNPRHKITKRGQNVTFRCDPISEHNRLYWYRQTLGQGPEFLTYFQNEAQLEKSRLLSDRFSAERPKGSFSTLEIQRTEQGDSAMYLCASSFSLEETQYFGPGTRLLVL.